The 12 T cell receptor beta chains given below trace back to one sample, sequenced in a study of T cell responses to AZD1222 COVID-19 vaccine. Only in-frame clones appear in the TCRdb table, and some are missing; sequencing was by immunoSEQ multiplex PCR. The sample records fewer than 65,000 clones, 84% being singletons. The input for sequencing was peripheral blood, taken on day 0 of AZD1222 vaccination. The receptor set was obtained from an adult in good health.

The chain joins TRBV6-6 to TRBJ2-7; 8 nucleotides agree with TRBD1. This CDR3 has 15 residues. The germline V gene encodes CDR1 MNHNY and CDR2 SVGAGI (reference sequence). Losses at the gene ends were 7 bases for V and 4 bases for J; bases not matched to a gene: 12. The CDR3, as DNA: TGTGCCAGCAAATCCTTCGAGACAGGGGCATACGAGCAGTACTTC. Its protein is CASKSFETGAYEQYF.

V gene TRBV30 combines with J gene TRBJ2-5; D remains unclear. V was shortened by 7 bases and J by 5 bases, with 17 bases between the two germline ends. CDR3 length equals 13 residues. Germline CDR1 reads GTSNPN; CDR2 reads SVGIG (reference sequence). The CDR3: CASTDGKLETQYF. CDR3 nucleotides: TGTGCCTCCACGGACGGAAAGTTGGAGACCCAGTACTTC.

The chain joins TRBV7-3 to TRBJ1-2; TRBD1 matches 7 bases. J was trimmed by 4 bases and V by 5 bases; bases with no gene match: 10. The V gene's germline CDR1 is SGHTA and CDR2 FQGTGA. The CDR3 consists of 15 residues. The CDR3 here is CASSQSGGGRYGYTF. In DNA, the CDR3 is TGTGCCAGCAGCCAATCAGGGGGAGGTCGCTATGGCTACACCTTC.

The rearrangement uses TRBV19 and TRBJ2-1, with 12 bases fitting TRBD2. In germline, CDR1 is LNHDA, CDR2 SQIVND (reference sequence). The V segment lost 6 bases and the J segment 15 bases; nucleotides outside the gene matches: 18. The CDR3 has 16 residues. The CDR3 loop reads CASSPRDSSSGRALFF. DNA of the CDR3: TGTGCCAGTAGCCCCCGGGACAGCTCTAGCGGGAGGGCCCTGTTCTTC.

The CDR3 DNA reads as TGTGCCAGCAGCGTAGCGGTTAGCGGGGGGGCCTTCGGGGAGCTGTTTTTT. Protein: CASSVAVSGGAFGELFF. J is TRBJ2-2 and V is TRBV9; TRBD2 aligns across 11 bases. The CDR3 is 17 amino acids. The V segment lost 0 bases and the J segment 7 bases; nucleotides outside the gene matches: 8. Germline V gives CDR1 SGDLS, CDR2 YYNGEE.

The chain recombines TRBV19 with TRBJ1-5; D not resolved. This CDR3 has 12 residues. Trimming shortened V by 6 bases and J by 1 base, and 4 bases separated the two germline ends. Germline CDR1 is LNHDA and CDR2 is SQIVND (reference sequence). The CDR3 DNA is TGTGCCAGTAGGAGGAGCAATCAGCCCCAGCATTTT. It specifies CASRRSNQPQHF.

This clone was seen a single time. CDR3 DNA sequence: TGCGCCAGCAGCGCGGGACAGGGCTCCTACGAGCAGTACTTC. Translated, it gives CASSAGQGSYEQYF. This sequence joins TRBV4-1 and TRBJ2-7, with TRBD1 matching over 9 bases. CDR3 size: 14 residues. From germline, CDR1 is MGHRA and CDR2 YSYEKL. J was trimmed by 0 bases and V by 5 bases; bases with no gene match: 2.

This clone has only a few counts. V is TRBV28 and J is TRBJ2-7; D possibly corresponds to TRBD2 (6 bases). The CDR3 is 14 residues long. Per the germline V gene, CDR1 is MDHEN and CDR2 is SYDVKM. V was trimmed by 7 bases and J by 5 bases, leaving 18 bases between them. The CDR3 DNA reads TGTGCCAGCATAGGGACTCTTGGCTTCGACGAGCAGTACTTC. Translation: CASIGTLGFDEQYF. Full variable domain (missing parts from reference TRBV28 and TRBJ2-7): DVKVTQSSRYLVKRTGEKVFLECVQDMDHENMFWYRQDPGLGLRLIYFSYDVKMKEKGDIPEGYSVSREKKERFSLILESASTNQTSMYLCASIGTLGFDEQYFGPGTRLTVT.

The J gene is TRBJ2-7, the V gene TRBV15; no definite D call. Trimming removed 4 bases at V and 6 bases at J, with 16 bases between. The CDR3 is made up of 14 amino acids. Germline lookup yields CDR1 LNHNV and CDR2 YYDKDF (reference sequence). Here the CDR3 DNA reads TGTGCCACCAGCAAAATCGACAAGGTTATCGAGCAGTACTTC. Translating gives CATSKIDKVIEQYF.

The chain uses TRBV7-9 and TRBJ2-5, with D uncertain. Germline CDR1 SEHNR, CDR2 FQNEAQ (reference sequence). V gave up 1 base and J gave up 1 base, with 7 bases separating them. The CDR3 covers 14 residues. The CDR3 is CASSLGQSQETQYF. CDR3 sequence (DNA): TGTGCCAGCAGCTTAGGGCAGTCCCAAGAGACCCAGTACTTC.

The gene calls are TRBV29-1 and TRBJ1-5; D is possibly TRBD1 (5 bases). Germline CDR1 reads SQVTM; CDR2 reads ANQGSEA. The CDR3 runs to 12 residues. The ends were cut back, 4 bases at V and 7 bases at J, with 11 bases in the middle. The CDR3 protein is CSVGGRVQPQHF. DNA of the CDR3: TGCAGCGTTGGGGGCAGGGTCCAGCCCCAGCATTTT.

The rearrangement links TRBV4-2 to TRBJ1-3; unclear D gene. The germline CDR1 and CDR2 sequences are LGHNA and YNFKEQ. The CDR3 spans 13 residues. V was cut by 1 base and J by 4 bases, with 5 bases left in between. The CDR3 protein is CASSQGWGNTIYF. In DNA, the CDR3 is TGTGCCAGCAGCCAAGGGTGGGGAAACACCATATATTTT.